Presented here are 18 T cell receptor beta chains from one specimen sequenced in a study of neoadjuvant anti-PD-1 for oral cavity cancer. Generated by immunoSEQ multiplex PCR, the TCRdb table keeps only in-frame clones and is missing some. The data contain 14,000 or so clones, 75% of them seen just once; the ten biggest clones take up around 2%. Indicated time point: after neoadjuvant nivolumab, at surgical resection. This specimen was PBMCs, taken after nivolumab (anti-PD-1) treatment. The receptors were gathered from a person aged 40 to 85 with oral cavity squamous cell carcinoma.

The chain carries TRBV6-9 and TRBJ1-5, with D hard to call. The CDR3 is 17 amino acids. The V gene lost 2 bases and the J gene lost 3 bases, with 17 bases spanning the gap. Germline CDR1 MNHGY, CDR2 SVAAGI. Here the CDR3 reads CASSYGVVRASNQPQHF. CDR3 DNA: TGTGCCAGCAGTTATGGAGTGGTGAGGGCCTCCAATCAGCCCCAGCATTTT.

The chain is built from TRBV28 and TRBJ2-7, with D uncertain. The CDR3 totals 14 residues. Trimming took off 7 bases at V and 7 bases at J, with 20 bases between the two ends. Germline V gene lookup returns CDR1 MDHEN and CDR2 SYDVKM. The CDR3 sequence is CASTSRRSMGEQYF. The CDR3 DNA sequence: TGTGCCAGCACCAGCCGCCGTTCCATGGGGGAGCAGTACTTC.

This chain uses TRBV28 with TRBJ1-4, with TRBD1 matching 7 bases. Germline V gives CDR1 MDHEN, CDR2 SYDVKM. This CDR3 has 14 residues. J was trimmed by 4 bases and V by 5 bases; bases with no gene match: 4. The CDR3 DNA sequence: TGTGCCAGCAGTCTAGGGGGCCTTAATGAAAAACTGTTTTTT. The encoded protein is CASSLGGLNEKLFF.

J is TRBJ1-2 and V is TRBV29-1, with 7 bases that match TRBD1. The J segment lost 8 bases and the V segment lost 7 bases, leaving 7 bases of the junction unmatched. Germline V gene sequence: CDR1 SQVTM, CDR2 ANQGSEA. CDR3 length equals 11 residues. CDR3 residues: CSALTGDGYTF. DNA of the CDR3: TGCAGCGCCCTTACAGGGGACGGCTACACCTTC.

This chain uses TRBV2 with TRBJ1-1, with TRBD1 matching 7 bases. The CDR3 runs to 14 residues. V dropped 7 bases and J dropped 1; count of bases not matched to a gene: 6. Germline CDR1 reads SNHLY; CDR2 reads FYNNEI. The CDR3 sequence: CASITGTENTEAFF. In DNA form, the CDR3 reads TGTGCCAGCATCACCGGGACAGAGAACACTGAAGCTTTCTTT.

V and J are TRBV6-1 and TRBJ1-2; D gene uncertain. Germline V lookup: CDR1 MNHNS, CDR2 SASEGT. This CDR3 is built from 14 residues. V was pared by 1 base and J by 4 bases, with 10 bases between. CDR3 in amino acids: CASSEDTLAYGYTF. CDR3 sequence (DNA): TGTGCCAGCAGTGAAGACACGCTGGCCTATGGCTACACCTTC.

The rearrangement uses TRBV6-1 and TRBJ2-6; D is ambiguous. Germline V CDR1 and CDR2: MNHNS, SASEGT. The V end was cut by 5 bases, the J end by 6 bases, with 8 bases between. This CDR3 is built from 13 residues. The CDR3 nucleotides read TGTGCCAGCAGTCCAGGTTCGGCCAACGTCCTGACTTTC. It is translated as CASSPGSANVLTF.

This chain joins TRBV30 and TRBJ2-3; D is undetermined. The CDR3 has 16 amino acids. Germline CDR1 is GTSNPN and CDR2 is SVGIG (reference sequence). Between the trimmed V and J ends, which lost 0 bases and 0 bases, there was a span of 13 bases. CDR3 sequence: CAWSVGLELSTDTQYF. CDR3 bases: TGTGCCTGGAGTGTAGGCCTAGAACTTAGCACAGATACGCAGTATTTT. The whole variable domain, remainder taken from reference TRBV30 and TRBJ2-3, is SQTIHQWPATLVQPVGSPLSLECTVEGTSNPNLYWYRQAAGRGLQLLFYSVGIGQISSEVPQNLSASRPQDRQFILSSKKLLLSDSGFYLCAWSVGLELSTDTQYFGPGTRLTVL.

This chain connects TRBV28 to TRBJ2-3; 13 bases line up with TRBD2. The CDR3 consists of 20 residues. J lost 2 bases, V lost 3 bases, and 14 bases had no gene match. Germline V lookup: CDR1 MDHEN, CDR2 SYDVKM. In DNA form, the CDR3 reads TGTGCCAGCAGTTTTGGCAGGGGACTAGCGGGAACCCCTTACACAGATACGCAGTATTTT. It codes for CASSFGRGLAGTPYTDTQYF.

The chain couples TRBV30 to TRBJ1-1; 9 bases are shared with TRBD1. The CDR3 totals 13 residues. V was clipped by 5 bases and J by 5 bases; unmatched bases: 6. Germline V gene lookup returns CDR1 GTSNPN and CDR2 SVGIG (reference sequence). In nucleotides, the CDR3 is TGTGCCTGGGGGACAGGGCCGGGGACTGAAGCTTTCTTT. The encoded protein is CAWGTGPGTEAFF.

This clone occurred a few times. This chain joins TRBV5-1 and TRBJ1-6; TRBD1 is a possible D gene (6 bases). V was shortened by 4 bases and J by 5 bases, with 13 bases between the two germline ends. This CDR3 has 15 amino acids. Germline CDR1 is SGHRS and CDR2 is YFSETQ. The CDR3 nucleotides are TGCGCCAGCAGCGAGGACAGCGGAAATAATTCACCCCTCCACTTT. Its translation is CASSEDSGNNSPLHF.

The chain employs TRBV5-1 and TRBJ2-1, with 7 nucleotides matching TRBD2. V lost 4 bases and J lost 4; bases outside the gene matches: 11. Germline V gene lookup returns CDR1 SGHRS and CDR2 YFSETQ. CDR3 size: 16 residues. CDR3: CASSRDGGGPYNEQFF. CDR3 bases: TGCGCCAGCAGCCGGGACGGGGGAGGGCCATACAATGAGCAGTTCTTC.

The chain joins TRBV7-2 to TRBJ1-2; D is unclear. The ends were cut back, 5 bases at V and 1 base at J, with 8 bases in the middle. Germline CDR1 and CDR2: SGHTA and FQGNSA. The CDR3 length is 13 residues. DNA for the CDR3: TGTGCCAGCAGCCTCGGAGGTAACTATGGCTACACCTTC. Translating it yields CASSLGGNYGYTF.

CDR3 bases: TGTGCCAGCAGCCGTAAGGGGGGACTCAGACACAATGAGCAGTTCTTC. This sequence encodes CASSRKGGLRHNEQFF. The chain links TRBV14 to TRBJ2-1; D tentatively reads TRBD1 or TRBD2 (6 bases each). The germline gives CDR1 SGHDN, CDR2 FVKESK. V lost 4 bases to trimming and J lost 5 bases, with 18 bases between them. The length of the CDR3 is 16 residues.

J is TRBJ1-1 and V is TRBV5-8; D uncertain. V lost 5 bases to trimming and J lost 0 bases, with 17 bases between them. CDR3 length: 16 residues. Looked up from germline, CDR1 is SGHTS and CDR2 is YDEGEE. The CDR3 reads CASRRKAAHMNTEAFF. The CDR3 bases are TGTGCCAGCAGACGGAAGGCCGCTCACATGAACACTGAAGCTTTCTTT.

The chain has TRBV19 and TRBJ1-2, with D maybe TRBD1 (6 bases). Trimming shortened V by 1 base and J by 6 bases, and 18 bases separated the two germline ends. The germline V gene encodes CDR1 LNHDA and CDR2 SQIVND (reference sequence). The CDR3 contains 16 residues. The CDR3 loop is CASSIVWSGRGDGYTF. In nucleotides, the CDR3 is TGTGCCAGTAGTATAGTTTGGTCGGGCAGGGGAGATGGCTACACCTTC.

V usage is TRBV29-1 and J usage is TRBJ1-1, with D maybe TRBD1 (6 bases). CDR3 length: 16 residues. Germline CDR1 and CDR2: SQVTM and ANQGSEA. V shed 7 bases and J shed 1 base, with 22 bases lying between them. CDR3: CSGKGQGLEGNTEAFF. CDR3 bases: TGCAGCGGCAAGGGGCAGGGGCTCGAAGGGAACACTGAAGCTTTCTTT.

This chain links TRBV6-6 with TRBJ2-7; D unclear. Trimming removed 2 bases from V and 1 base from J, with 12 bases in between. The CDR3 sequence is 15 residues long. Germline values: CDR1 MNHNY, CDR2 SVGAGI (reference sequence). The CDR3 loop is CASSYSLDGSYEQYF. CDR3 coding DNA: TGTGCCAGCAGTTACAGCCTCGACGGGTCCTACGAGCAGTACTTC.